This T cell receptor (beta chain) was captured in a study of blood T cell repertoires in COVID-19. The overall study: The origin of the acute and convalescent COVID-19 samples was the United States, Italy and Spain. PBMCs, B-cell-depleted T cells, or T cells provided the cDNA or gDNA that made up the material.

Original methodology: Researchers report that nucleated cell counts were estimated from reference gene primer amplification. The repertoire was sequenced with immunoSEQ multiplex PCR; TCRdb's copy has only in-frame clones and lacks some. The V and J calls and clone size come from that table; D and trimming were worked out from the DNA. The sample lists more than 110,000 clones; 70% to 80% were seen once. The germline V gene has CDR1 LGHDT and CDR2 YNNKEL (reference sequence). Trimming at V came to 2 bases and at J to 1 base, leaving 4 bases not matched to a gene. This CDR3 comprises 18 residues. The receptor comes from a man between 60 and 70 years old with acute or convalescent COVID-19. The specimen sequenced was peripheral blood. The V call is TRBV3-1 (or the pseudogene TRBV3-2), the J call TRBJ2-6, with 11 bases matching TRBD1. DNA for the CDR3: TGTGCCAGCAGCCAATATGGGACAGGGGGATCTGGGGCCAACGTCCTGACTTTC. It translates to CASSQYGTGGSGANVLTF.